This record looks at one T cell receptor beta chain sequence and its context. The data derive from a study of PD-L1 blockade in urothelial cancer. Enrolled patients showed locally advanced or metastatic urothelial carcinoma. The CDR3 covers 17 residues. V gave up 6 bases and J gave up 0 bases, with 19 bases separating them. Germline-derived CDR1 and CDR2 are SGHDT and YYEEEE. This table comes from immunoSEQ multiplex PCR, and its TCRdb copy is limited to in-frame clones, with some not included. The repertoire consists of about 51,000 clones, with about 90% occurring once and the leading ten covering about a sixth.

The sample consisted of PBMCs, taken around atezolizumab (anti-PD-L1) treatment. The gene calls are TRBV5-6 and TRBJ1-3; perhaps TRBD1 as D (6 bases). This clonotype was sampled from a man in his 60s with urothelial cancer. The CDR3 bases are TGTGCCAGCATCTCGACTGGACAGCCCGTCTCTGGAAACACCATATATTTT. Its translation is CASISTGQPVSGNTIYF.